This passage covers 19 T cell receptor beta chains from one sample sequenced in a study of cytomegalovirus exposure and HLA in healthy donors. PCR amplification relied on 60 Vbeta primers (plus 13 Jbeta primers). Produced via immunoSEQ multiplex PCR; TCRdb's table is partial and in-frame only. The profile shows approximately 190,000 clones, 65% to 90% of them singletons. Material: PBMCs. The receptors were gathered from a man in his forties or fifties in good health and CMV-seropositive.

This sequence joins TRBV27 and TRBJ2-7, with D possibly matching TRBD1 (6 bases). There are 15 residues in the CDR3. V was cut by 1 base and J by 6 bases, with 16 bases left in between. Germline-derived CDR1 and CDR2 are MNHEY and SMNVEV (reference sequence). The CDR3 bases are TGTGCCAGCAGTTTATTCCCGAACAGGGTAGGCGAGCAGTACTTC. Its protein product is CASSLFPNRVGEQYF.

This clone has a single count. The CDR3 DNA is TGCGCCAGCAGCCGGGAGAGCGGGGGGGGTTACAATGAGCAGTTCTTC. It yields the protein CASSRESGGGYNEQFF. The chain joins TRBV4-1 to TRBJ2-1; 10 bases line up with TRBD2. The V gene's germline CDR1 is MGHRA and CDR2 YSYEKL. This CDR3 has 16 amino acids. The V segment lost 4 bases and the J segment 4 bases; nucleotides outside the gene matches: 7.

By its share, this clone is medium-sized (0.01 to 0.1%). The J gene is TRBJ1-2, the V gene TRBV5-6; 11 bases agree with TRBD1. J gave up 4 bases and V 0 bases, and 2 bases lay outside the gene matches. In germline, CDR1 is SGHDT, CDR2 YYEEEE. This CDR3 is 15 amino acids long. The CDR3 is CASSLGTGGVYGYTF. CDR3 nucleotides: TGTGCCAGCAGCTTGGGGACAGGGGGCGTCTATGGCTACACCTTC.

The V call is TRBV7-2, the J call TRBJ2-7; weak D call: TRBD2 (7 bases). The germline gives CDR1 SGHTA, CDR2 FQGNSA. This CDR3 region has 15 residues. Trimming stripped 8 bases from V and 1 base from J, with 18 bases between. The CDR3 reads CASARAAGASYEQYF. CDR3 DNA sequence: TGTGCCAGCGCCCGAGCGGCGGGGGCATCCTACGAGCAGTACTTC.

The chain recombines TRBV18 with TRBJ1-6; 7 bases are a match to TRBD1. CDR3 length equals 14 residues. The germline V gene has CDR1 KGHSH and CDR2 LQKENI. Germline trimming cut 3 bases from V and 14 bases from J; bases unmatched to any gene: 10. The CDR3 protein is CASSPGQRPFTLHF. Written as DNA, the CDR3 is TGTGCCAGCTCACCGGGACAGCGACCCTTCACCCTCCACTTT.

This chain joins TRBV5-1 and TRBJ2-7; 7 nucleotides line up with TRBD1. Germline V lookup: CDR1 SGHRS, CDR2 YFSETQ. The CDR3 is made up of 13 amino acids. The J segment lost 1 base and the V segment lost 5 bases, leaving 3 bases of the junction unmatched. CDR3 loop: CASRPTGSYEQYF. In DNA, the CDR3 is TGCGCCAGCAGACCGACAGGGTCCTACGAGCAGTACTTC.

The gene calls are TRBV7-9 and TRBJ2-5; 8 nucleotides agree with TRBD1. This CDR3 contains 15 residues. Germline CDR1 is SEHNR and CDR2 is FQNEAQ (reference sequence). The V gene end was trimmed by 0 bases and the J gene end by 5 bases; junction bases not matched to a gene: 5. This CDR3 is CASSLATGGLETQYF. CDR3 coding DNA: TGTGCCAGCAGCTTAGCCACAGGGGGGCTGGAGACCCAGTACTTC.

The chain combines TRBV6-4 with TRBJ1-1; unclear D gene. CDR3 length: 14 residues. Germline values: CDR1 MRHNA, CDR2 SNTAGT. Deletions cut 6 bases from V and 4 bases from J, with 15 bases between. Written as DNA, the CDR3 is TGTGCCAGCAGCGCCGAGGGATATAGCACTGAAGCTTTCTTT. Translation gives CASSAEGYSTEAFF.

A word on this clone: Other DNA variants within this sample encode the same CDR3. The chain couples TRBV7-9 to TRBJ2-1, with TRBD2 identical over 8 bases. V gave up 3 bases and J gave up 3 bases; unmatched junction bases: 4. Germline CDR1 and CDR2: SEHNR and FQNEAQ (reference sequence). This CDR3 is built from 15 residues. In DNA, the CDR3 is TGTGCCAGCAGCTTGGGGAGCGGGGGCTACAATGAGCAGTTCTTC. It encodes CASSLGSGGYNEQFF.

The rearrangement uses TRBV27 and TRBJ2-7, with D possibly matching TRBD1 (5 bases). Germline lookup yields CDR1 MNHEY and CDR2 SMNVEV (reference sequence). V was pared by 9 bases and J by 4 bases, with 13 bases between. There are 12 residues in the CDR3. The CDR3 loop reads CASRNRQYEQYF. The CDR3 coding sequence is TGTGCCAGTCGCAATAGACAGTACGAGCAGTACTTC.

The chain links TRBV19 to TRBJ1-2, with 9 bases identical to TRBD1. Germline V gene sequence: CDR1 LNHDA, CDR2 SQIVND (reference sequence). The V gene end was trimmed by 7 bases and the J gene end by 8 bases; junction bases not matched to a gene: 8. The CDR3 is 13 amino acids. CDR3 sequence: CASTGTGRRGYTF. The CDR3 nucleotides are TGTGCCAGTACCGGGACAGGGAGACGGGGCTACACCTTC.

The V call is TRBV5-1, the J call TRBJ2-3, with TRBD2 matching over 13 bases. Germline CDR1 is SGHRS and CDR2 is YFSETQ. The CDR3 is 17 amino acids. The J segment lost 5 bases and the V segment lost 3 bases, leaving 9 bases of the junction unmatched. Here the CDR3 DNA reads TGCGCCAGCAGCTCCCTACTAGCGGGGGGGCGTTTAGATACGCAGTATTTT. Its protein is CASSSLLAGGRLDTQYF.

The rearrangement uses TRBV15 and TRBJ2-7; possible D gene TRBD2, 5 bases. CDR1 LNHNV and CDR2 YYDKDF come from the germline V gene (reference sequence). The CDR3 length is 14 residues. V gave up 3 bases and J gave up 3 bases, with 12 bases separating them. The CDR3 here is CATSRRANYYEQYF. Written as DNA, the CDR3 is TGTGCCACCAGCAGGCGGGCCAATTACTACGAGCAGTACTTC.

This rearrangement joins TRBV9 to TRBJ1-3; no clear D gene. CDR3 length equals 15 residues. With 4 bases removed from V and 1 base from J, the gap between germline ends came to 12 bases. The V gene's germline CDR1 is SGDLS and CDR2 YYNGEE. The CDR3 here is CASSPQYGSGNTIYF. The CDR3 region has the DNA TGTGCCAGCAGCCCCCAGTATGGTTCTGGAAACACCATATATTTT.

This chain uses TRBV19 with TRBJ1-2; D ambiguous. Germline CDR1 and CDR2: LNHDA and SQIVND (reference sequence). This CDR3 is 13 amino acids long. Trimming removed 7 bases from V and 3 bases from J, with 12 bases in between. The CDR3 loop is CASTSNGDYGYTF. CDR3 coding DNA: TGTGCCAGTACCTCAAACGGTGACTATGGCTACACCTTC.

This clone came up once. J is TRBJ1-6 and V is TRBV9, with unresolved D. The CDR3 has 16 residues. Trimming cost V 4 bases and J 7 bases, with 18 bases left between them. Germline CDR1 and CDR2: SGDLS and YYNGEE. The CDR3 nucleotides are TGTGCCAGCAGCCCCGCGGTCGGGGAATACAATTCACCCCTCCACTTT. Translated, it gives CASSPAVGEYNSPLHF.

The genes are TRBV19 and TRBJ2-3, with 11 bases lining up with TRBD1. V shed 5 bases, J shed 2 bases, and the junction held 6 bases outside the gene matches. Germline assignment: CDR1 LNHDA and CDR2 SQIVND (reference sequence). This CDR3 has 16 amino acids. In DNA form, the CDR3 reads TGTGCCAGTAGTTTGGGACAGGGGGGAGACACAGATACGCAGTATTTT. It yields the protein CASSLGQGGDTDTQYF.

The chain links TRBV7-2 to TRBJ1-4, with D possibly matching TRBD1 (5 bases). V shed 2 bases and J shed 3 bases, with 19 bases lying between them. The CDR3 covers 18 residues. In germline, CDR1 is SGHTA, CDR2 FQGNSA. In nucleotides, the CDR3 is TGTGCCAGCAGCTTATTAACCGGCAGGGTATTAGCTAATGAAAAACTGTTTTTT. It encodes CASSLLTGRVLANEKLFF.

The CDR3 DNA is TGCGCCAGCAGCTTGGAAGGGGGCACCCCCTACGAGCAGTACTTC. Protein sequence: CASSLEGGTPYEQYF. The chain has TRBV5-1 and TRBJ2-7; 7 bases are a match to TRBD1. V was clipped by 0 bases and J by 2 bases; unmatched bases: 5. The CDR3 has 15 residues. The V gene's germline CDR1 is SGHRS and CDR2 YFSETQ.